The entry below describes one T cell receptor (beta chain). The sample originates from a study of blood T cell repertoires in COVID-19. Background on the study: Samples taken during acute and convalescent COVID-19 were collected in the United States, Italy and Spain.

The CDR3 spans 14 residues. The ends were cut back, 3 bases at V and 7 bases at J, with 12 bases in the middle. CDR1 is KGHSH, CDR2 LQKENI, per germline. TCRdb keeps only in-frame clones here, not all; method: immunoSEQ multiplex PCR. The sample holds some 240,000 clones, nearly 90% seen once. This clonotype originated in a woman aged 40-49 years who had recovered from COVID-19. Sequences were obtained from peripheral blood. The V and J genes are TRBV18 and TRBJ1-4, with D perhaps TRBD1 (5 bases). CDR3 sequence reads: CASSPWQGSEKLFF. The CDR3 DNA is TGTGCCAGCTCACCTTGGCAGGGAAGTGAAAAACTGTTTTTT.